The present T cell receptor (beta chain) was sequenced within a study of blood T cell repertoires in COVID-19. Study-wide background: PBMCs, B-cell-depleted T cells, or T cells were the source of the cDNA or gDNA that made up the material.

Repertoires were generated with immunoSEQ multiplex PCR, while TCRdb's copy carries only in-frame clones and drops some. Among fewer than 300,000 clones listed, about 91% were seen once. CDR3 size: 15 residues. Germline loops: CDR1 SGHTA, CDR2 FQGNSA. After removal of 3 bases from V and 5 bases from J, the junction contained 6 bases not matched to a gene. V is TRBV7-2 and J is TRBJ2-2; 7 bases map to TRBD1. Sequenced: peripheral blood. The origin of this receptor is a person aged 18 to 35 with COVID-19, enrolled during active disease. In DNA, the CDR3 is TGTGCCAGCAGCTTCGACAGGGTGGGGACCGGGGAGCTGTTTTTT. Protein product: CASSFDRVGTGELFF.